This TCR beta chain was captured in a study of shared clonotypes between healthy human individuals (dated by TCRdb to 2018 to 2020). With regard to the full study: The cohort comprised a couple of women and three men aged 18 to 49 years. For each donor, CD4 naive and CD4 memory were each run on three plates, CD8 naive on two plates, and CD8 memory on one plate. Blood TCR repertoires of about 5 healthy adults were deeply sequenced to estimate repertoire size and the extent of clonotype sharing between individuals. Libraries were prepared and TCR repertoires were sequenced by different laboratories using diverse techniques, in order to increase sequencing depth and limit assay-specific biases. Per donor, leukapheresis produced somewhere between about 0.8 and 9 billion PBMCs.

With respect to this clone: Its binding antigen is unknown. No per-base quality is available; no much larger clone lies one base away.

Sequences SGHVS (CDR1) and FNYEAQ (CDR2) are obtained from the germline V gene. V sheds 4 bases and J sheds 2 bases, leaving 9 bases between their ends. The CDR3 numbers 13 residues from cysteine through phenylalanine. Only the CDR3 DNA is retained, 39 bases long and in frame from the first base. The study at large found these results: Compared with non-shared clonotypes, the clonotypes found in all four sorted-subset donors had higher generation probabilities. Naive subsets generally had larger estimated clonotype richness than memory subsets did. Rarefaction of sorted-subset datasets indicated incomplete sequencing despite the large sequencing depth. Sampling was restricted to blood, and TCR repertoires in tissues likely differ from the TCR repertoires found in blood. Because the study included a small number of donors, the genetic and exposure-history diversity represented was limited. Pairwise subsampling indicated that sequencing depth was expected to affect the degree of clonotype sharing among donors. Sharing across a handful of donors was observed for approximately 4.6% of naive CD4, about 3.2% of naive CD8, about 2.3% of memory CD4, and over 0.3% of memory CD8 clonotypes.

CD8 naive samples consisted of CD45RO-negative cells that were positively selected for CCR7, yielding a CD45RA+CCR7+ population without TemRA cells. Healthy HIV-negative adults with no recently reported acute infections or vaccinations were included as donors. Only Caucasian adults living in Nashville, Tennessee, USA were represented among the donors. Blood was obtained by leukapheresis, after which PBMCs were separated by Ficoll-Histopaque density gradient centrifugation and cryopreserved in liquid nitrogen vapor phase. Analytical flow cytometry was used to check the purity and quantity of each magnetically sorted T cell population. From each sorted fraction, genomic DNA was isolated and quantified by UV absorbance on a Nanodrop 2000c. Using the deep immunoSEQ assay, multiplex PCR amplified TCR CDR3 regions from genomic DNA. Extracted genomic DNA from each cell subset was distributed evenly across all wells of several immunoSEQ 96-well plates, and each plate was treated as a replicate. Each replicate PCR for sorted subsets received roughly 200 ng genomic DNA, equal to some 32,000 T cell genomes. The purified libraries were quantified using a Qubit 3.0 fluorometer, sized with a Bioanalyzer 2100, and then quantified again using the KAPA Library Quantification kit. A separate single-read 150-cycle Illumina NextSeq 550 flow cell was used to sequence each immunoSEQ 96-well plate. The paper's data handling went like this. Because the immunoSEQ output included only junctional sequences and no quality scores, the filtering could not be the same as the filtering used for full-length reads. Sequences were annotated with PyIR, a Python wrapper for IgBLAST v1.9, and V/J genes and CDR3 were assigned using IMGT germline references. Reads were filtered out if the reads had weak V/J assignments (E-value above 1e-6), no CDR3, stop codons, out-of-frame junctions, or ambiguous translated residues. V3J clonotypes were defined as sequences sharing an identical inferred V gene, J gene, and CDR3 amino acid sequence. Percentage overlap between repertoires was calculated by dividing the number of shared unique clonotypes by the size of the smaller repertoire. Repertoire richness was assessed with RTK rarefaction, the Chao1 estimator, and Recon v2.1 estimates of unobserved clonotypes. OLGA was used to compute generation probabilities for all TCRbeta clonotypes that the gDNA method yielded from a few donors. TCRdb obtained this table from immuneACCESS and retained in-frame rearrangements with V and J assigned. These tables miss some clones; where compared with another copy, unresolved V genes account for less than half of the shortfall, and the remainder is unexplained. That table gives V, J and clone size, and the DNA gave D and trimming. Recorded for this sample are hundreds of thousands of clones; 95% to 98% of them occurred a single time. The ten largest clones add up to approximately 0.3% of the sample.

The chain joins TRBV7-6 to TRBJ2-7, with a weak D call of TRBD2 (5 bases match). The receptor's source is a man younger than 45 in good health. Sequencing was performed on naive CD8+ T cells sorted from blood. This specimen's cell subset or site label, interpreted: CD45RA+CCR7+. The CDR3 region reads CASSSGETYEQYF. In nucleotides, the sequence is TGTGCCAGCAGCTCCGGGGAGACCTACGAGCAGTACTTC.